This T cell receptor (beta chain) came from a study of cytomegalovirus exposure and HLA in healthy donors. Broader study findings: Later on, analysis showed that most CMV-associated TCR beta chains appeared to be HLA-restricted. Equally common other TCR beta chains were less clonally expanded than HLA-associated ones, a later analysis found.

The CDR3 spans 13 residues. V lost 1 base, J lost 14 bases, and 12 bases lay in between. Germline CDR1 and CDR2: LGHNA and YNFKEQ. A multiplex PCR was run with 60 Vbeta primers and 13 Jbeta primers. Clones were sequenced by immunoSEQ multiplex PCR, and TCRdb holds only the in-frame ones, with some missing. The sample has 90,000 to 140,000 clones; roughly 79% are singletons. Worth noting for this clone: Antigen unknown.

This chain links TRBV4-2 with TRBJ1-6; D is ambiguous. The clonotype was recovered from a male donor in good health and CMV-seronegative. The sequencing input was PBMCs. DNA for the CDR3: TGTGCCAGCAGCCAAGGGGGTAGAGCGGCCCTCCACTTT. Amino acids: CASSQGGRAALHF.